The entry below gives a single T cell receptor (beta chain) sequence along with its context. Its antigen is not identified. These data originate in a study of brain T cells in children with intractable seizures. Trimming removed 0 bases from V and 4 bases from J, with 13 bases in between. From germline, CDR1 is SNHLY and CDR2 FYNNEI. The length of the CDR3 is 16 residues. Sequencing used immunoSEQ multiplex PCR; TCRdb keeps in-frame clones, though not all of them. This table has some 80,000 clones, about 90% appearing once. The sequenced cases were selected for having the highest brain T cell transcript signatures. Before surgery, patients took at least one anti-epileptic drug. Overall study findings and caveats: Viral specificity was inferred only from CDR3 similarity; HCMV serostatus was unknown. Clones missing pre-surgery may reflect undersampling of that blood sample.

The source was peripheral blood, collected at surgery. The TCR comes from a girl aged 2-15 years with Rasmussen encephalitis and intractable seizures. V usage is TRBV2 and J usage is TRBJ1-5; D is ambiguous. In DNA form, the CDR3 reads TGTGCCAGCAGTGAAGCGTCGGGCCTTCGGAATCAGCCCCAGCATTTT. Its translation is CASSEASGLRNQPQHF. Supplemented by reference TRBV2 and TRBJ1-5, the full variable domain reads EPEVTQTPSHQVTQMGQEVILRCVPISNHLYFYWYRQILGQKVEFLVSFYNNEISEKSEIFDDQFSVERPDGSNFTLKIRSTKLEDSAMYFCASSEASGLRNQPQHFGDGTRLSIL.